This TCR beta chain was sequenced in a study of vaccination effects on CD4 cells after COVID-19. Before any sequencing was done, the ViraFEST assay used viral peptide pools to expand antigen-specific CD4+ T cells. Culture lasted about nine days before CD4+ T cell isolation. Participants got two doses of BNT162b2 or mRNA-1273 vaccine. The healthy vaccine recipients, who had no prior SARS-CoV-2 infection, showed negative nucleocapsid antibodies. Concerning this clone: Its antigen is unidentified.

The V gene's germline CDR1 is MNHEY and CDR2 SMNVEV (reference sequence). The ends lost 6 bases at V and 5 bases at J; junction bases unmatched: 21. The CDR3 totals 19 residues. Generated by immunoSEQ multiplex PCR, the TCRdb table keeps only in-frame clones and is missing some. The table records approximately 26,000 clones, 70% to 75% of them present only once. Findings and limits, study-wide: Vaccine- and infection-induced clones showed marked clonal contraction late following vaccination.

The receptor's source is a human donor who received a COVID-19 vaccine. The specimen was CD4+ T cells from PBMCs cultured with HCoV-NL63 spike peptides, collected after COVID-19 vaccination. The rearrangement links TRBV27 to TRBJ1-1; 10 nucleotides match TRBD1. CDR3 region: CASRGVTRTGGSIGTEAFF. The CDR3 nucleotides read TGTGCCAGCAGGGGGGTGACTCGGACAGGGGGGTCTATTGGGACTGAAGCTTTCTTT.